The entry below describes one TCR beta chain. Its antigen is not known. These data belong to a study of cytomegalovirus exposure and HLA in healthy donors. PCR was performed using 60 Vbeta and 13 Jbeta primers. TCRdb's table, derived via immunoSEQ multiplex PCR, lists solely in-frame clones and lacks some. The sample includes some 180,000 clones, more than 70% seen only once; the top ten take around 1.4%. Points from the study as a whole: The likely explanation for a cluster of highly shared sequence variants was sequencing artifact. Reportedly, diagnosis of cytomegalovirus status by the classifier showed high specificity and sensitivity. The number of N-insertions in an Asian-associated ancestry cluster was reportedly below the approximately 700-donor mean in a later analysis.

The CDR3 has 13 residues. Trimming removed 5 bases at V and 2 bases at J, with 10 bases between. Germline values: CDR1 SGHTA, CDR2 FQGNSA. What was sequenced was PBMCs. The chain has TRBV7-2 and TRBJ2-7; TRBD1 is a possible D gene (6 bases). The TCR comes from a girl aged 5 to 17 in good health and CMV-seropositive. CDR3 in DNA: TGTGCCAGCAGCCACAGGGCTACCTACGAGCAGTACTTC. Encoded protein: CASSHRATYEQYF.